The 23 T cell receptor beta chains reported below all come from one sample, sequenced in a study of metastatic and nonmetastatic thyroid tumors. Using MiXCR, TCRdb reanalyzed the PCR reads. Of more than 40,000 clones listed, approximately 28% are singletons. Thyroid surgery was preceded by no treatment in any patient. The sample comprised blood. Every receptor here comes from a male donor with papillary thyroid cancer or a benign thyroid nodule (not recorded which). Some clones in this sample may be carry-over from other donors' samples.

This clone was picked up many times. The chain links TRBV3-1 to TRBJ1-4, with D hard to call. Germline V gene data show CDR1 as LGHDT and CDR2 as YNNKEL (reference sequence). V dropped 2 bases and J dropped 5 bases, with 9 bases sitting between them. The CDR3 has 14 residues. This CDR3 is CASSQLQTNEKLFF. For the CDR3, the DNA is TGTGCCAGCAGCCAACTACAGACCAATGAAAAACTGTTTTTT.

This clone ranks as medium-sized (0.01 to 0.1%). The chain carries TRBV6-1 and TRBJ2-7; the match to TRBD1 covers 8 bases. The germline V gene has CDR1 MNHNS and CDR2 SASEGT. V shed 2 bases and J 4 bases; nucleotides not matched to a gene: 4. The CDR3 is 14 amino acids. The CDR3 DNA sequence: TGTGCCAGCAGTGAAAGACAGGGGCTGTACGAGCAGTACTTC. It translates to CASSERQGLYEQYF.

This clone was detected only once. The chain joins TRBV20-1 to TRBJ2-7; D is possibly TRBD1 (6 bases). The CDR3 length is 11 residues. The V gene lost 3 bases and the J gene lost 7 bases, with 10 bases spanning the gap. The germline V gene has CDR1 DFQATT and CDR2 SNEGSKA (reference sequence). For the CDR3, the DNA is TGCAGTGCTAGGTCCCAGGGGGAGCAGTACTTC. Amino acids: CSARSQGEQYF.

V and J are TRBV7-2 and TRBJ1-6; no definite D call. Germline V gives CDR1 SGHTA, CDR2 FQGNSA. CDR3 size: 15 residues. Trimming removed 4 bases from V and 11 bases from J, with 18 bases in between. The CDR3 reads CASSSPLQLDTPLHF. The DNA of the CDR3 is TGTGCCAGCAGCTCCCCCCTACAGCTTGATACACCCCTCCACTTT. The variable domain in full, with the rest retrieved from reference TRBV7-2 and TRBJ1-6, is GAGVSQSPSNKVTEKGKDVELRCDPISGHTALYWYRQSLGQGLEFLIYFQGNSAPDKSGLPSDRFSAERTGGSVSTLTIQRTQQEDSAVYLCASSSPLQLDTPLHFGNGTRLTVT.

Ten or more counts support this clone. The V and J genes are TRBV7-2 and TRBJ1-2; maybe TRBD1 (5 bases). CDR1 is SGHTA, CDR2 FQGNSA, per germline. Trimming stripped 5 bases from V and 8 bases from J, with 15 bases between. This CDR3 has 13 amino acids. The CDR3 reads CASSRQPSWGYTF. The CDR3 region has the DNA TGTGCCAGCAGCCGACAGCCCTCTTGGGGCTACACCTTC.

The chain uses TRBV27 and TRBJ2-6; D perhaps matches TRBD2 (5 bases). This CDR3 spans 16 amino acids. The ends were cut back, 5 bases at V and 0 bases at J, with 11 bases in the middle. Germline V gene sequence: CDR1 MNHEY, CDR2 SMNVEV (reference sequence). The CDR3 region is CASSLAPDSGANVLTF. In nucleotides, the CDR3 is TGTGCCAGCAGTCTAGCACCCGACTCTGGGGCCAACGTCCTGACTTTC. The full variable domain, rest sourced from reference TRBV27 and TRBJ2-6, is EAQVTQNPRYLITVTGKKLTVTCSQNMNHEYMSWYRQDPGLGLRQIYYSMNVEVTDKGDVPEGYKVSRKEKRNFPLILESPSPNQTSLYFCASSLAPDSGANVLTFGAGSRLTVL.

At least ten counts were recorded for this clone. The chain links TRBV19 to TRBJ2-7, with D tentatively TRBD2 (5 bases). This CDR3 has 16 amino acids. Trimming cost V 6 bases and J 3 bases, with 21 bases left between them. Germline V lookup: CDR1 LNHDA, CDR2 SQIVND (reference sequence). The CDR3 region is CASSAPGLDPVYEQYF. The CDR3 DNA follows: TGTGCCAGTAGCGCCCCCGGACTGGACCCGGTCTACGAGCAGTACTTC.

This clone came up once. An end of the junction differs from the germline gene, which may be a read error. The genes are TRBV9 and TRBJ2-7; D is perhaps TRBD2 (6 bases). The CDR3 is made up of 13 amino acids. Per the germline V gene, CDR1 is SGDLS and CDR2 is YYNGEE. In DNA form, the CDR3 reads TGTGCCTGCAGCGTGATGGGGGGTGGCGAGCCGTACTTC. It yields the protein CACSVMGGGEPYF.

The rearrangement links TRBV3-1 to TRBJ2-3; D is possibly TRBD2 (5 bases). CDR3 length equals 14 residues. The ends were cut back, 5 bases at V and 1 base at J, with 10 bases in the middle. Germline CDR1 is LGHDT and CDR2 is YNNKEL (reference sequence). CDR3 sequence reads: CASSDQEGTDTQYF. The CDR3 DNA follows: TGTGCCAGCAGCGACCAGGAGGGCACAGATACGCAGTATTTT.

This clone was seen only a few times. The V and J genes are TRBV18 and TRBJ2-7; 8 bases agree with TRBD2. V was pared by 3 bases and J by 1 base, with 8 bases of the junction left unmatched. CDR3 size: 16 residues. CDR1 is KGHSH, CDR2 LQKENI, per germline. The CDR3 spells CASSPRGGSLSYEQYF. In DNA, the CDR3 is TGTGCCAGCTCACCCCGGGGGGGCTCCCTTTCCTACGAGCAGTACTTC.

The chain uses TRBV28 and TRBJ1-1, with D hard to call. The V and J ends lost 6 bases and 0 bases respectively, with 11 bases between them. The CDR3 has 14 residues. Germline CDR1 and CDR2: MDHEN and SYDVKM. CDR3 in amino acids: CASSRRSMNTEAFF. The CDR3 bases are TGTGCCAGCAGCCGACGTTCCATGAACACTGAAGCTTTCTTT.

This clone came up a few times. The chain joins TRBV2 to TRBJ2-2; 8 nucleotides line up with TRBD1. J gave up 4 bases and V 6 bases, and 7 bases lay outside the gene matches. Germline V CDR1 and CDR2: SNHLY, FYNNEI. The CDR3 extends over 15 amino acids. The CDR3 bases are TGTGCCAGCAGGGAACAGGGGGTTGGCACCGGGGAGCTGTTTTTT. Translating it yields CASREQGVGTGELFF. Supplemented by reference TRBV2 and TRBJ2-2, the full variable domain reads EPEVTQTPSHQVTQMGQEVILRCVPISNHLYFYWYRQILGQKVEFLVSFYNNEISEKSEIFDDQFSVERPDGSNFTLKIRSTKLEDSAMYFCASREQGVGTGELFFGEGSRLTVL.

Remarks on this clone: A junction end diverges from the germline sequence, so it may reflect a read error. The chain recombines TRBV24-1 with TRBJ1-2, with D maybe TRBD1 (6 bases). Looked up from germline, CDR1 is KGHDR and CDR2 is SFDVKD. The CDR3 consists of 15 residues. CDR3 region: CAKNGGLNNDYGYTF. In DNA, the CDR3 is TGCGCCAAGAACGGGGGGCTCAACAATGACTATGGCTACACCTTC.

The chain couples TRBV20-1 to TRBJ2-1; the match to TRBD2 covers 9 bases. Per the germline V gene, CDR1 is DFQATT and CDR2 is SNEGSKA (reference sequence). J was trimmed by 3 bases and V by 6 bases; bases with no gene match: 3. CDR3 length: 13 residues. CDR3 nucleotide sequence: TGCAGTGCCGCGGGGGGGGGCTACAATGAGCAGTTCTTC. Its protein product is CSAAGGGYNEQFF.

The V gene is TRBV2, the J gene TRBJ2-1, with 7 bases aligning to TRBD2. CDR3 length equals 16 residues. Germline CDR1 reads SNHLY; CDR2 reads FYNNEI. Trimming removed 5 bases from V and 0 bases from J; junction bases left unmatched: 7. CDR3 in amino acids: CASSPSTSPSYNEQFF. Here the CDR3 DNA reads TGTGCCAGCAGTCCCTCGACTAGCCCCTCCTACAATGAGCAGTTCTTC.

This clone was observed many times. The chain uses TRBV10-1 and TRBJ1-2, with D hard to call. Germline-derived CDR1 and CDR2 are WNHNN and SYGVQD (reference sequence). V dropped 3 bases and J dropped 4 bases, with 9 bases sitting between them. This CDR3 is built from 13 residues. DNA of the CDR3: TGCGCCAGCAGTGACCAGGCCCCCTATGGCTACACCTTC. It specifies CASSDQAPYGYTF.

This sequence joins TRBV20-1 and TRBJ1-1, with a possible D match to TRBD1 (6 bases). CDR3 size: 15 residues. Germline CDR1 DFQATT, CDR2 SNEGSKA (reference sequence). V was shortened by 0 bases and J by 7 bases, with 18 bases between the two germline ends. The CDR3 region is CSARDLGGGLDEAFF. The CDR3 DNA reads TGCAGTGCTAGAGATCTAGGGGGAGGTTTGGATGAAGCTTTCTTT.

The chain recombines TRBV7-2 with TRBJ2-1; no reliable D call. This CDR3 is 14 amino acids long. Deletions cut 0 bases from V and 5 bases from J, with 8 bases between. Germline CDR1 SGHTA, CDR2 FQGNSA. This chain's CDR3 is CASSLAGCNNEQFF. DNA of the CDR3: TGTGCCAGCAGCTTAGCGGGATGTAACAATGAGCAGTTCTTC.

On this clone: The CDR3 ends on some other residue instead of the conserved phenylalanine or tryptophan, so this is likely a read error. This sequence joins TRBV4-1 and TRBJ2-4; 10 positions match TRBD2. J was trimmed by 0 bases and V by 0 bases; bases with no gene match: 5. The CDR3 sequence is 18 residues long. Germline V gives CDR1 MGHRA, CDR2 YSYEKL. CDR3 region: CASSQETSGREAKNIQYL. DNA of the CDR3: TGCGCCAGCAGCCAAGAGACTAGCGGGCGAGAAGCCAAAAACATTCAGTACCTC.

Judged by abundance, this clone is medium-sized (0.01 to 0.1%). J is TRBJ1-3 and V is TRBV6-1, with D uncertain. CDR3 length: 14 residues. Trimming stripped 8 bases from V and 2 bases from J, with 13 bases between. The germline gives CDR1 MNHNS, CDR2 SASEGT. The CDR3 protein is CASHTELPGNTIYF. The DNA for the CDR3 is TGTGCCAGCCATACAGAGCTCCCTGGAAACACCATATATTTT.

Regarding this clone: The same CDR3 is also encoded by other DNA sequences in this sample. V gene TRBV9 combines with J gene TRBJ2-5; D may be TRBD2 (6 bases). V lost 5 bases to trimming and J lost 5 bases, with 22 bases between them. The CDR3 contains 16 residues. Germline CDR1 is SGDLS and CDR2 is YYNGEE. This chain's CDR3 is CASSGGTDPLVETQYF. DNA for the CDR3: TGTGCCAGCAGTGGCGGGACGGACCCCTTGGTTGAGACCCAGTACTTC.

This clone was detected many times. This rearrangement joins TRBV5-1 to TRBJ1-1; 7 bases fit TRBD1. The CDR3 has 14 residues. CDR1 is SGHRS and CDR2 is YFSETQ in the germline V gene. Trimming took 3 bases from V and 1 from J; bases not matched to a gene: 3. In DNA form, the CDR3 reads TGCGCCAGCAGCTCGGACAGGTCGAACACTGAAGCTTTCTTT. Translation gives CASSSDRSNTEAFF.

This clone was counted ten times or more. The CDR3 region is CASSSGGWEETQYF. CDR3 sequence (DNA): TGTGCCAGCAGCTCGGGAGGATGGGAAGAGACCCAGTACTTC. The rearrangement joins TRBV27 to TRBJ2-5; 7 bases are shared with TRBD2. The CDR3 runs 14 residues. The germline V gene encodes CDR1 MNHEY and CDR2 SMNVEV (reference sequence). Unmatched junction bases numbered 7, after V lost 6 bases and J lost 3 bases.